What follows describes a single TCR beta chain. This sample was taken from a study of blood T cell repertoires in COVID-19. Study at large: Sites in the United States, Italy and Spain provided acute and convalescent COVID-19 samples. Nucleic acid was either cDNA or gDNA, and it came from T cells, B-cell-depleted T cells, or PBMCs.

V was pared by 1 base and J by 4 bases, with 16 bases between. The germline CDR1 and CDR2 sequences are MGHRA and YSYEKL. The CDR3 has 16 amino acids. Per the original methods: Nucleated cell number was recorded as an estimate derived from reference gene primer amplification. Method: immunoSEQ multiplex PCR; TCRdb's copy keeps in-frame clones and lacks some. V, J and clone size were drawn from that table, and D and trimming were deduced from the DNA. Of 100,000 or so clones in the sample, 85% to 90% were seen once. The sequenced material came from peripheral blood. This TCR was sampled from a woman in her sixties in a cohort sampled during active or convalescent COVID-19. The chain joins TRBV4-1 to TRBJ1-2; D not resolved. The CDR3 sequence is CASSQAQSGSGYGYTF. In nucleotides, the CDR3 is TGCGCCAGCAGCCAAGCTCAAAGCGGCAGTGGCTATGGCTACACCTTC.